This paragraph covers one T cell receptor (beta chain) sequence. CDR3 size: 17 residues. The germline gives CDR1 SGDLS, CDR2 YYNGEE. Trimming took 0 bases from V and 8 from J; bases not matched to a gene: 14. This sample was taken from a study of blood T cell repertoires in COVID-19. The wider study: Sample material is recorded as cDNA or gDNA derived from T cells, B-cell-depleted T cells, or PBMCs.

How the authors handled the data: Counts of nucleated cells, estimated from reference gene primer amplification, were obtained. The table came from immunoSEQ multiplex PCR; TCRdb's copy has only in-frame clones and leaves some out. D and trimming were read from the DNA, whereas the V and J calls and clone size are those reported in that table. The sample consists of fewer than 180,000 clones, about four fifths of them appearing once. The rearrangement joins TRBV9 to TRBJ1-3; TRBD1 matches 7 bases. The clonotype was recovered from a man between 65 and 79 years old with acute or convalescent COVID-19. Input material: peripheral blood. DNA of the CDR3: TGTGCCAGCAGCGTAGCTTGGCAGGGGGATTTCGCGGACACCATATATTTT. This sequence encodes CASSVAWQGDFADTIYF.